The next 32 T cell receptor beta chains were all read from a single sample in a study of blood T cell repertoires in COVID-19. Repertoires were generated with immunoSEQ multiplex PCR, while TCRdb's copy carries only in-frame clones and drops some. The data show approximately 360,000 clones, 90% seen once. The sequencing input was peripheral blood. The receptors derive from a man younger than 30 with active or convalescent COVID-19.

The V and J genes are TRBV11-3 and TRBJ2-2; a possible D gene is TRBD1 (6 bases). V was cut by 2 bases and J by 0 bases, with 7 bases left in between. This CDR3 is built from 15 residues. Germline CDR1 is SGHNT and CDR2 is YENEEA. The DNA of the CDR3 is TGTGCCAGCAGCTTAAGGGACACGAACACCGGGGAGCTGTTTTTT. Amino acids: CASSLRDTNTGELFF. Combining the CDR3 with reference TRBV11-3 and TRBJ2-2 gives the whole variable domain EAGVVQSPRYKIIEKKQPVAFWCNPISGHNTLYWYLQNLGQGPELLIRYENEEAVDDSQLPKDRFSAERLKGVDSTLKIQPAELGDSAVYLCASSLRDTNTGELFFGEGSRLTVL.

The chain is built from TRBV27 and TRBJ1-3, with 7 nucleotides matching TRBD1. The CDR3 loop spans 14 amino acids. Germline V CDR1 and CDR2: MNHEY, SMNVEV (reference sequence). The V and J ends lost 4 bases and 4 bases, in that order; junction bases with no gene match: 4. Written as DNA, the CDR3 is TGTGCCAGCAGTTCGCGACAGGGAGGAAACACCATATATTTT. It yields the protein CASSSRQGGNTIYF.

The chain couples TRBV18 to TRBJ1-5, with D perhaps TRBD1 (6 bases). Looked up from germline, CDR1 is KGHSH and CDR2 is LQKENI. This CDR3 spans 15 amino acids. Trimming pared 3 bases from V and 7 bases from J, leaving 16 bases between. CDR3 coding DNA: TGTGCCAGCTCACCGAGCGGCAGGGGTGGGCAGCCCCAGCATTTT. Encoded protein: CASSPSGRGGQPQHF.

The genes are TRBV28 and TRBJ1-5; 7 bases agree with TRBD1. With V trimmed by 5 bases and J by 4 bases, 8 bases remained unmatched. CDR1 is MDHEN and CDR2 is SYDVKM in the germline V gene. This CDR3 contains 15 residues. The CDR3 DNA reads as TGTGCCAGCAGTGCTACAGGGGCCAGAAATCAGCCCCAGCATTTT. This translates into CASSATGARNQPQHF.

The chain uses TRBV28 and TRBJ1-1; D is uncertain. The V gene's germline CDR1 is MDHEN and CDR2 SYDVKM. The CDR3 is 13 amino acids. Trimming took 5 bases from V and 6 from J, leaving 13 bases between them. CDR3 region: CASSLPRRPEAFF. CDR3 sequence (DNA): TGTGCCAGCAGTCTACCTAGGCGCCCTGAAGCTTTCTTT.

This chain uses TRBV19 with TRBJ1-1, with D maybe TRBD1 (5 bases). Trimming took off 8 bases at V and 0 bases at J, with 10 bases between the two ends. The CDR3 runs 13 residues. The germline gives CDR1 LNHDA, CDR2 SQIVND (reference sequence). In DNA form, the CDR3 reads TGTGCCAGTTACAGGATACTGAACACTGAAGCTTTCTTT. It codes for CASYRILNTEAFF.

The chain is built from TRBV5-1 and TRBJ1-2, with 7 bases identical to TRBD1. Per the germline V gene, CDR1 is SGHRS and CDR2 is YFSETQ. CDR3 length equals 14 residues. V lost 5 bases, J lost 1 base, and 5 bases stayed unmatched. CDR3 sequence: CASRKGTDNYGYTF. The CDR3 nucleotides are TGCGCCAGCAGAAAAGGGACAGATAACTATGGCTACACCTTC.

This clone is medium-sized in the sample. The chain uses TRBV12-3 or TRBV12-4 and TRBJ1-5; D not resolved. This CDR3 has 12 amino acids. Trimming shortened V by 4 bases and J by 6 bases, and 7 bases separated the two germline ends. The CDR3 DNA reads TGTGCCAGCAGTTCCAACGGTCAGCCCCAGCATTTT. This sequence encodes CASSSNGQPQHF.

The gene calls are TRBV7-6 and TRBJ1-1; D not resolved. The CDR3 loop spans 15 amino acids. Trimming took off 4 bases at V and 2 bases at J, with 14 bases between the two ends. The germline CDR1 and CDR2 sequences are SGHVS and FNYEAQ. For the CDR3, the DNA is TGTGCCAGCAGCTCCCCGGGGTCGGACAACACTGAAGCTTTCTTT. Protein: CASSSPGSDNTEAFF.

The rearrangement joins TRBV4-1 to TRBJ1-1, with 7 bases aligning to TRBD1. The CDR3 totals 14 residues. The junction had 8 bases not matched to a gene; V was cut back by 4 bases and J by 6 bases. CDR1 MGHRA and CDR2 YSYEKL come from the germline V gene. CDR3 in DNA: TGCGCCAGCAGCCTCAAGGACAGGAAGGCTGAAGCTTTCTTT. Its translation is CASSLKDRKAEAFF.

The chain joins TRBV19 to TRBJ1-5; possibly TRBD1 for D (5 bases). Trimming took 1 base from V and 5 from J, leaving 12 bases between them. The CDR3 runs 15 residues. Looked up from germline, CDR1 is LNHDA and CDR2 is SQIVND (reference sequence). DNA for the CDR3: TGTGCCAGTAGTATAGCTTGGGCAGGGTATCAGCCCCAGCATTTT. This gives the protein CASSIAWAGYQPQHF.

The sample holds one count of this clone. The rearrangement joins TRBV27 to TRBJ2-7, with D perhaps matching TRBD1 (7 bases). Germline V CDR1 and CDR2: MNHEY, SMNVEV (reference sequence). V was clipped by 0 bases and J by 4 bases, with 10 bases between them. The CDR3 has 14 amino acids. CDR3 sequence reads: CASSLSAGGYEQYF. The CDR3 nucleotides read TGTGCCAGCAGTTTATCGGCAGGGGGGTACGAGCAGTACTTC.

In the case of this clone: This specimen includes other DNA sequences encoding the same CDR3. The chain joins TRBV27 to TRBJ1-5; 7 nucleotides line up with TRBD1. Trimming removed 5 bases from V and 2 bases from J; junction bases left unmatched: 6. The germline gives CDR1 MNHEY, CDR2 SMNVEV (reference sequence). This CDR3 has 15 residues. CDR3 bases: TGTGCCAGCAGTCCAGGAACAGGGGGCAATCAGCCCCAGCATTTT. Its protein product is CASSPGTGGNQPQHF.

Regarding this clone: At one boundary the junction diverges from the germline segment, which might be a read error. The gene calls are TRBV29-1 and TRBJ2-6, with D tentatively TRBD1 (5 bases). The germline CDR1 and CDR2 sequences are SQVTM and ANQGSEA. The CDR3 spans 16 residues. The CDR3 sequence is CSASGLGVGGANVLTF. The CDR3 coding sequence is TGCAGCGCCTCCGGGTTAGGTGTGGGTGGGGCCAACGTGCTGACTTTC. Filled out from reference TRBV29-1 and TRBJ2-6, the complete variable domain reads SAVISQKPSRDICQRGTSLTIQCQVDSQVTMMFWYRQQPGQSLTLIATANQGSEATYESGFVIDKFPISRPNLTFSTLTVSNMSPEDSSIYLCSASGLGVGGANVLTFGAGSRLTVL.

The gene calls are TRBV28 and TRBJ1-4; D is unresolved. The CDR3 sequence is 12 residues long. V was shortened by 8 bases and J by 7 bases, with 11 bases between the two germline ends. Looked up from germline, CDR1 is MDHEN and CDR2 is SYDVKM. The CDR3: CASFHPTEKLFF. CDR3 nucleotide sequence: TGTGCCAGCTTTCATCCTACTGAAAAACTGTTTTTT.

This rearrangement joins TRBV7-3 to TRBJ1-6; possible D gene TRBD1, 6 bases. Trimming shortened V by 4 bases and J by 10 bases, and 14 bases separated the two germline ends. Germline V lookup: CDR1 SGHTA, CDR2 FQGTGA. This CDR3 contains 14 residues. The CDR3 DNA sequence: TGTGCCAGCAGCTCAGGGGTGGAAAGCTCACCCCTCCACTTT. Its protein product is CASSSGVESSPLHF.

This clone has a single count. The chain couples TRBV6-4 to TRBJ2-7; TRBD2 matches at 10 bases. The CDR3 consists of 18 residues. Looked up from germline, CDR1 is MRHNA and CDR2 is SNTAGT. V gave up 6 bases and J gave up 2 bases; unmatched junction bases: 16. The CDR3 DNA is TGTGCCAGCAGCCTCATCGTCCCAACTAGCGGGAAGACCTACGAGCAGTACTTC. Amino acid sequence: CASSLIVPTSGKTYEQYF.

J is TRBJ1-3 and V is TRBV4-1, with D tentatively TRBD1 (6 bases). Looked up from germline, CDR1 is MGHRA and CDR2 is YSYEKL. This CDR3 contains 17 residues. Trimming left V 1 base short and J 0 bases short, with 13 bases between. CDR3 residues: CASSQVTGSLSGNTIYF. In DNA, the CDR3 is TGCGCCAGCAGCCAAGTGACAGGTAGCCTCTCTGGAAACACCATATATTTT.

V is TRBV29-1 and J is TRBJ1-3; D remains ambiguous. CDR3 length equals 14 residues. CDR1 SQVTM and CDR2 ANQGSEA come from the germline V gene. The ends were cut back, 6 bases at V and 2 bases at J, with 14 bases in the middle. The CDR3 DNA reads as TGCAGCGTCCGAGTATCAAGTGCTGGAAACACCATATATTTT. This codes for CSVRVSSAGNTIYF.

V is TRBV27 and J is TRBJ2-7; D possibly corresponds to TRBD1 (6 bases). The V end was cut by 5 bases, the J end by 5 bases, with 19 bases between. The CDR3 is 15 residues long. Germline V gives CDR1 MNHEY, CDR2 SMNVEV (reference sequence). CDR3 region: CASSQPRTGNHEQYF. CDR3 DNA: TGTGCCAGCAGTCAACCTCGAACAGGGAACCACGAGCAGTACTTC.

This chain uses TRBV29-1 with TRBJ2-7; possible D gene TRBD2, 6 bases. The CDR3 covers 12 residues. V lost 7 bases to trimming and J lost 1 base, with 11 bases between them. The germline V gene encodes CDR1 SQVTM and CDR2 ANQGSEA. The CDR3, as DNA: TGCAGCGCTATGACTAGATCCTACGAGCAGTACTTC. Its protein is CSAMTRSYEQYF.

Comments on this clone: The sample contains more than one DNA sequence encoding this CDR3. The V and J genes are TRBV18 and TRBJ1-5; D might be TRBD1 (5 bases). The germline V and J ends were trimmed by 6 bases and 0 bases, with 12 bases remaining between them. The V gene's germline CDR1 is KGHSH and CDR2 LQKENI. The CDR3 extends over 15 amino acids. Here the CDR3 reads CASSPGQGSNQPQHF. The CDR3 DNA is TGTGCCAGCTCCCCGGGTCAGGGTAGCAATCAGCCCCAGCATTTT.

The chain joins TRBV7-8 to TRBJ1-6; D possibly corresponds to TRBD1 (6 bases). V was cut by 1 base and J by 7 bases, with 11 bases left in between. Germline CDR1 reads SGHVS; CDR2 reads FQNEAQ. The CDR3 runs 15 residues. CDR3 sequence reads: CASSLGGQSNSPLHF. DNA of the CDR3: TGTGCCAGCAGCTTAGGAGGACAGTCGAATTCACCCCTCCACTTT.

The DNA for the CDR3 is TGTGCCAGCAGTTCACCCCTCAGGGGCGCAAACTATGGCTACACCTTC. It is translated as CASSSPLRGANYGYTF. The gene calls are TRBV27 and TRBJ1-2, with D possibly TRBD1 on 6 matching bases. Germline assignment: CDR1 MNHEY and CDR2 SMNVEV (reference sequence). The CDR3 covers 16 residues. The ends were cut back, 4 bases at V and 2 bases at J, with 17 bases in the middle.

V gene TRBV28 combines with J gene TRBJ1-2; 10 positions match TRBD1. V was pared by 4 bases and J by 0 bases, with 11 bases of the junction left unmatched. CDR1 and CDR2 from the germline V gene are MDHEN and SYDVKM. The CDR3 sequence is 18 residues long. CDR3 nucleotide sequence: TGTGCCAGCAGTTCGGGACAGGGGACGAATTTAGCTAACTATGGCTACACCTTC. This gives the protein CASSSGQGTNLANYGYTF.

Only one count was recorded for this clone. The chain uses TRBV11-2 and TRBJ1-2, with 11 bases that match TRBD1. With V trimmed by 4 bases and J by 2 bases, 6 bases remained unmatched. This CDR3 has 16 residues. Germline V lookup: CDR1 SGHAT, CDR2 FQNNGV. CDR3 amino acids: CASSSERTGGNYGYTF. The CDR3 DNA sequence: TGTGCCAGCAGCTCAGAGAGGACAGGGGGCAACTATGGCTACACCTTC.

The chain carries TRBV19 and TRBJ2-3, with TRBD2 matching over 9 bases. Looked up from germline, CDR1 is LNHDA and CDR2 is SQIVND (reference sequence). The CDR3 extends over 16 amino acids. The V segment lost 5 bases and the J segment 3 bases; nucleotides outside the gene matches: 9. The chain's CDR3 is CASSSRSGSRTDTQYF. DNA for the CDR3: TGTGCCAGTAGTTCCCGTAGCGGGAGTAGAACAGATACGCAGTATTTT. Complete variable domain (other parts from reference TRBV19 and TRBJ2-3): DGGITQSPKYLFRKEGQNVTLSCEQNLNHDAMYWYRQDPGQGLRLIYYSQIVNDFQKGDIAEGYSVSREKKESFPLTVTSAQKNPTAFYLCASSSRSGSRTDTQYFGPGTRLTVL.

The J gene is TRBJ1-1, the V gene TRBV19; 8 bases align to TRBD1. The V segment lost 7 bases and the J segment 6 bases; nucleotides outside the gene matches: 13. The CDR3 has 15 residues. From germline, CDR1 is LNHDA and CDR2 SQIVND (reference sequence). DNA of the CDR3: TGTGCCAGTACTACAACGGCGGCAGGGGGCTCTGAAGCTTTCTTT. Amino acids: CASTTTAAGGSEAFF.

The chain has TRBV7-9 and TRBJ1-1; weak D call: TRBD1 (5 bases). The CDR3 sequence is 13 residues long. Germline CDR1 is SEHNR and CDR2 is FQNEAQ (reference sequence). V lost 9 bases, J lost 2 bases, and 13 bases lay in between. CDR3 in amino acids: CASKGRANTEAFF. The CDR3 coding sequence is TGTGCCAGTAAGGGCAGGGCCAACACTGAAGCTTTCTTT.

This clone was recorded a few times. The rearrangement joins TRBV6-1 to TRBJ2-1, with TRBD2 identical over 13 bases. The CDR3 runs to 16 residues. The junction had 7 bases not matched to a gene; V was cut back by 4 bases and J by 7 bases. Germline CDR1 and CDR2: MNHNS and SASEGT. The CDR3 loop is CASSAETSGRANEQFF. The DNA for the CDR3 is TGTGCCAGCAGTGCAGAAACTAGCGGGAGGGCAAATGAGCAGTTCTTC.

The J gene is TRBJ2-7, the V gene TRBV9, with 11 positions matching TRBD1. This CDR3 is built from 16 residues. The germline CDR1 and CDR2 sequences are SGDLS and YYNGEE. V lost 4 bases to trimming and J lost 0 bases; unmatched junction nucleotides: 6. DNA for the CDR3: TGTGCCAGCAGCTTAGGACAGGGGGCAAGCTCCTACGAGCAGTACTTC. This sequence encodes CASSLGQGASSYEQYF.

The V call is TRBV19, the J call TRBJ1-6; 9 nucleotides match TRBD1. Per germline, CDR1 LNHDA and CDR2 SQIVND (reference sequence). This CDR3 contains 14 residues. V was clipped by 10 bases and J by 9 bases; unmatched bases: 10. CDR3 in DNA: TGTGCCACGGAAACAGGGGGCGCCGGTTCACCCCTCCACTTT. The encoded protein is CATETGGAGSPLHF.